Listed below are T cell receptor beta chains from one sample, sequenced in a study of blood T cell repertoires in COVID-19. Repertoires were generated with immunoSEQ multiplex PCR, while TCRdb's copy carries only in-frame clones and drops some. The table includes about 120,000 clones, 80% to 90% detected once. Material: peripheral blood. The receptor set was obtained from a man between 70 and 80 years old who had recovered from COVID-19. CDR3s include the opening cysteine and the closing phenylalanine or tryptophan. Each record gives: V gene, clone size, J gene, D gene, CDR3 DNA, CDR3 protein. A D gene is named only where the DNA matches it firmly. Clone size is given for some rows only: seen once, a few or many times, or a class if the clone is expanded.

>TRBV29-1|-|TRBJ1-2|-
TGCAGCGTTGAAGGCGTATCTTATGGCTACACCTTC
CSVEGVSYGYTF
>TRBV12-3/TRBV12-4|-|TRBJ1-6|-
TGTGCCAGCAGAACAGGGATTTCACCCCTCCACTTT
CASRTGISPLHF
>TRBV4-1|-|TRBJ1-2|-
TGCGCCAGCAGCCTCGGGACATTCAATGGCTACACCTTC
CASSLGTFNGYTF
>TRBV7-6|few|TRBJ1-2|-
TGTGCCAGCAGCTTAGCTGGGCAGGGATCGAACTATGGCTACACCTTC
CASSLAGQGSNYGYTF
>TRBV4-2|-|TRBJ2-2|TRBD2
TGTGCCAGCAGCCCAGGACTAGCGGGAGGGTATACCGGGGAGCTGTTTTTT
CASSPGLAGGYTGELFF
>TRBV6-5|-|TRBJ2-1|-
TGTGCCAGCAGTTACTCGGGGACTTGGGAGCAGTTCTTC
CASSYSGTWEQFF
>TRBV10-1|-|TRBJ2-3|TRBD1
TGCGCCATCGAATACAGGGGATTAAGACCTGATACGCAGTATTTT
CAIEYRGLRPDTQYF
>TRBV28|once|TRBJ1-2|-
TGTGCCAGCAGTCCGGGGGGCAGGGGCTATGGCTACACCTTC
CASSPGGRGYGYTF
>TRBV5-6|-|TRBJ1-1|-
TGTGCCAGCAGCGCGGTCGGGGGTACTTACACTGAAGCTTTCTTT
CASSAVGGTYTEAFF
>TRBV7-9|-|TRBJ2-5|-
TGTGCCAGCAGCTTAGAGGGGGGGCCTTTAGAGACCCAGTACTTC
CASSLEGGPLETQYF
>TRBV28|-|TRBJ1-2|-
TGTGCCAGCAGTCCTATAGAGACTCGTTATGGCTACACCTTC
CASSPIETRYGYTF
>TRBV19|-|TRBJ1-5|-
TGTGCCAGTAGAGTCCCGGGACACAAGAGTTTAAATCAGCCCCAGCATTTT
CASRVPGHKSLNQPQHF
>TRBV5-1|-|TRBJ2-1|-
TGCGCCAGCAGCCCCGGGGACATCTACAATGAGCAGTTCTTC
CASSPGDIYNEQFF
>TRBV3-1/TRBV3-2|-|TRBJ2-2|-
TGTGCCAGCAGACATGACGGGGAGCTGTTTTTT
CASRHDGELFF
>TRBV2|-|TRBJ2-1|-
TGTGCCAGCAGTGTCAACAATGAGCAGTTCTTC
CASSVNNEQFF
>TRBV4-1|-|TRBJ2-1|TRBD2
TGCGCCAGCAGCCAGGTAGCGGGGGGGCCTCTCAATGAGCAGTTCTTC
CASSQVAGGPLNEQFF
>TRBV6-5|-|TRBJ2-5|-
TGTGCCAGCAGTTACGCCGGGTCATACCCAGAGACCCAGTACTTC
CASSYAGSYPETQYF
>TRBV10-3|-|TRBJ1-2|TRBD1
TGTGCCATCAGTAGAACAGGGGACTATGGCTACACCTTC
CAISRTGDYGYTF
>TRBV24-1|-|TRBJ1-2|-
TGTGCCACCAGTGATTTGCGGACTGATCGTGGCTACACCTTC
CATSDLRTDRGYTF
>TRBV7-3|-|TRBJ2-3|TRBD2
TGTGCCAGCAGCGGCGGACTAGCGGGGGATACGCAGTATTTT
CASSGGLAGDTQYF
>TRBV24-1|-|TRBJ2-7|TRBD1
TGTGCCACCAGTGACAGGACAGGGGGCGCCGAGCAGTACTTC
CATSDRTGGAEQYF
>TRBV5-6|-|TRBJ2-2|TRBD2
TGTGCCAGCAGGCGGCTAGCGGGGGCCTACACCGGGGAGCTGTTTTTT
CASRRLAGAYTGELFF
>TRBV11-2|-|TRBJ2-3|TRBD2
TGTGCCAGCAGCTTAGATAGGGGAGGGAGCACAGATACGCAGTATTTT
CASSLDRGGSTDTQYF
>TRBV11-2|once|TRBJ2-3|TRBD2
TGTGCCAGCAGCGCAACCGGGACTAGCGGGACGACGCAGTATTTT
CASSATGTSGTTQYF
>TRBV5-1|once|TRBJ2-3|TRBD2
TGCGCCAGCAGCACCCGGGGGGGCCTAGATACGCAGTATTTT
CASSTRGGLDTQYF
>TRBV5-1|-|TRBJ2-2|-
TGCGCCAGCAGCGTGAGGACATCCGACACCGGGGAGCTGTTTTTT
CASSVRTSDTGELFF
>TRBV3-1/TRBV3-2|-|TRBJ2-3|TRBD2
TGTGCCAGCAACTTCGGGCGGGGGACAGATACGCAGTATTTT
CASNFGRGTDTQYF
>TRBV12-3/TRBV12-4|-|TRBJ1-5|-
TGTGCCAGCAGTCGGGGGAATCAGCCCCAGCATTTT
CASSRGNQPQHF
>TRBV30|-|TRBJ2-2|-
TGTGCCTGGAGTGCCAAACGGGCGATCCAGGAGGGCCGGACCGGGGAGCTGTTTTTT
CAWSAKRAIQEGRTGELFF
>TRBV7-2|-|TRBJ2-5|TRBD1
TGTGCCAGCAGCCCCAGACAGGGCCAAGAGACCCAGTACTTC
CASSPRQGQETQYF
>TRBV7-2|few|TRBJ2-7|TRBD2
TGTGCCAGCAGCTCAGGGACCCGCGGGACTAGCGGTCCCTCCTACGAGCAGTACTTC
CASSSGTRGTSGPSYEQYF
>TRBV5-4|-|TRBJ2-3|TRBD1
TGTGCCAGCAGCTTGTGGGATCAGGGGGCAGATACGCAGTATTTT
CASSLWDQGADTQYF
>TRBV18|-|TRBJ1-3|-
TGTGCCAGCTCACCTTGGGCTCCAGGCCGGGGAAACACCATATATTTT
CASSPWAPGRGNTIYF
>TRBV11-2|-|TRBJ2-6|-
TGTGCCAGCAGCTTTTTTCGGGATTCCTCTGGGGCCAACGTCCTGACTTTC
CASSFFRDSSGANVLTF
>TRBV4-1|-|TRBJ2-6|-
TGCGCCAGCAGCCAAGGACGGGGGACCTTGGTCGGGGCCAACGTCCTGACTTTC
CASSQGRGTLVGANVLTF
>TRBV21-1|once|TRBJ2-7|-
TGTGCCAGCAGCAAGGTCGGGAGCTGGTACGAGCAGTACTTC
CASSKVGSWYEQYF
>TRBV3-1/TRBV3-2|-|TRBJ2-1|-
TGTGCCAGCAGCTCTTATTACAATGAGCAGTTCTTC
CASSSYYNEQFF
>TRBV6-5|-|TRBJ1-2|-
TGTGCCAGCAGTCCTCGGGGGGTGTACTATGGCTACACCTTC
CASSPRGVYYGYTF
>TRBV7-7|-|TRBJ2-2|TRBD1
TGTGCCAGCGGAAAGGACAGGGCGAACACCGGGGAGCTGTTTTTT
CASGKDRANTGELFF
>TRBV7-7|-|TRBJ1-5|-
TGTGCCAGCAGCTCCTTTCTTCCCGGGACTAAGTGCCAGCCCCAGCATTTT
CASSSFLPGTKCQPQHF
>TRBV2|-|TRBJ1-6|-
TGTGCCAGCAGTGATCCCCCAGGGTTTAATTCACCCCTCCACTTT
CASSDPPGFNSPLHF
>TRBV5-1|-|TRBJ1-2|TRBD1
TGCGCCAGCAGCCCGCCTCGGGGACAGGGGGCGGCTAACTATGGCTACACCTTC
CASSPPRGQGAANYGYTF
>TRBV13|-|TRBJ2-1|TRBD2
TGTGCCACGGGACTACCCCCCTACAATGAGCAGTTCTTC
CATGLPPYNEQFF
>TRBV6-5|-|TRBJ2-3|-
TGTGCCAGCAGTTATAGTTTGGGGGGAGCCCCAGATACGCAGTATTTT
CASSYSLGGAPDTQYF
>TRBV7-3|-|TRBJ1-1|TRBD1
TGTGCCAGCAGCTTAACAGGGGGCGGAACTGAAGCTTTCTTT
CASSLTGGGTEAFF
>TRBV6-2/TRBV6-3|-|TRBJ2-2|TRBD2
TGTGCCAGCAGCCCGACCGGGACTACGAACACCGGGGAGCTGTTTTTT
CASSPTGTTNTGELFF
>TRBV18|once|TRBJ1-5|TRBD1
TGTGCCAGCTCACCACGGGACAGGGGATATCAGCCCCAGCATTTT
CASSPRDRGYQPQHF
>TRBV5-1|-|TRBJ2-3|-
TGCGCCAGCAGCTCCATCACGGGATCGCTAATCACAGATACGCAGTATTTT
CASSSITGSLITDTQYF
>TRBV7-2|once|TRBJ1-6|-
TGTGCCAGCAGCTTAGAACGGAATTCACCCCTCCACTTT
CASSLERNSPLHF
>TRBV7-2|-|TRBJ1-5|-
TGTGCCAGCAGCCCACGGGGCAATCAGCCCCAGCATTTT
CASSPRGNQPQHF
>TRBV7-8|-|TRBJ2-7|TRBD1
TGTGCCAGCAGCTTACCCTCCGGGACAGGGGGGACGGAATACTCCTACGAGCAGTACTTC
CASSLPSGTGGTEYSYEQYF
>TRBV7-9|-|TRBJ1-2|-
TGTGCCAGCAGCTCCGACAGCGATGGCTACACCTTC
CASSSDSDGYTF
>TRBV3-1/TRBV3-2|-|TRBJ2-2|TRBD2
TGTGCCAGCAGCCAGGGACTAGCGGGACCCGGGGAGCTGTTTTTT
CASSQGLAGPGELFF
>TRBV20-1|few|TRBJ1-2|-
TGCAGTGCTAGTAGACCGGAGGGCTACACCTTC
CSASRPEGYTF
>TRBV5-1|-|TRBJ1-1|-
TGCGCCAGCAAGGGGTCGGCGAACACTGAAGCTTTCTTT
CASKGSANTEAFF